This record looks at one T cell receptor beta chain sequence and its context. In the original workflow: Amplification of reference gene primers provided the estimated nucleated cell counts. Clones were sequenced by immunoSEQ multiplex PCR, and TCRdb holds only the in-frame ones, with some missing. V, J and clone size were drawn from that table, and D and trimming were deduced from the DNA. The sample carries 200,000 to 250,000 clones, roughly nine tenths recorded once. V gave up 0 bases and J gave up 0 bases, with 7 bases separating them. The CDR3 runs 14 residues. CDR1 is SGHRS, CDR2 YFSETQ, per germline. This sample was included in a study of blood T cell repertoires in COVID-19. Study-level information: The analysed material was cDNA or gDNA that came from T cells, B-cell-depleted T cells, or PBMCs.

This sequence originates from a woman in her sixties who had recovered from COVID-19. The chain has TRBV5-1 and TRBJ2-7; D call uncertain. Sequencing was done on a sample of peripheral blood. The CDR3 loop reads CASSLARFSYEQYF. Here the CDR3 DNA reads TGCGCCAGCAGCTTGGCACGGTTCTCCTACGAGCAGTACTTC. Full variable domain (missing parts from reference TRBV5-1 and TRBJ2-7): KAGVTQTPRYLIKTRGQQVTLSCSPISGHRSVSWYQQTPGQGLQFLFEYFSETQRNKGNFPGRFSGRQFSNSRSEMNVSTLELGDSALYLCASSLARFSYEQYFGPGTRLTVT.